The 13 T cell receptor beta chains reported below all come from one sample, sequenced in a study of OX40 agonist ivuxolimab in advanced cancers. Sequenced by immunoSEQ multiplex PCR; TCRdb stores in-frame clones only, minus some. Of some 61,000 clones detected, 80% to 90% appear once; the ten largest clones hold 5.4%. The source material was CD4+ or CD8+ T cells sorted from blood, sampled in a trial of the OX40 agonist ivuxolimab. The receptors derive from an adult with an advanced solid tumor such as melanoma, head and neck, liver or kidney cancer.

The chain uses TRBV7-2 and TRBJ1-2; D call uncertain. V was shortened by 3 bases and J by 2 bases, with 7 bases between the two germline ends. CDR1 and CDR2 (germline): SGHTA, FQGNSA. This CDR3 has 13 amino acids. The CDR3 bases are TGTGCCAGCAGCTTGGATCAGAACTATGGCTACACCTTC. Amino acid sequence: CASSLDQNYGYTF.

There are a few counts of this clone. The DNA for the CDR3 is TGTGCCAGCAAGACCCGGGACAGGAATGAAAAACTGTTTTTT. Translating gives CASKTRDRNEKLFF. The rearrangement links TRBV6-5 to TRBJ1-4, with TRBD1 matching 8 bases. The CDR3 runs 14 residues. Germline values: CDR1 MNHEY, CDR2 SVGAGI. V shed 7 bases, J shed 5 bases, and the junction held 6 bases outside the gene matches.

The rearrangement uses TRBV7-6 and TRBJ1-5; 7 positions match TRBD1. Germline CDR1 reads SGHVS; CDR2 reads FNYEAQ. The CDR3 sequence is 17 residues long. Trimming took 2 bases from V and 5 from J; bases not matched to a gene: 12. CDR3 DNA: TGTGCCAGCAGCTTAATTCCAGGGGGAGAGATGGATCAGCCCCAGCATTTT. The encoded protein is CASSLIPGGEMDQPQHF.

The chain is built from TRBV19 and TRBJ1-3; the D gene is possibly TRBD1 (5 bases). Germline V gene data show CDR1 as LNHDA and CDR2 as SQIVND (reference sequence). The V end was cut by 11 bases, the J end by 2 bases, with 13 bases between. The CDR3 runs 13 residues. Here the CDR3 reads CAVGGSPGNTIYF. DNA for the CDR3: TGTGCCGTTGGGGGAAGCCCTGGAAACACCATATATTTT.

The chain links TRBV2 to TRBJ2-3; perhaps TRBD1 as D (6 bases). Germline V gene sequence: CDR1 SNHLY, CDR2 FYNNEI. The CDR3 extends over 18 amino acids. Trimming stripped 3 bases from V and 1 base from J, with 20 bases between. The CDR3: CASSERPRRGAGTDTQYF. DNA for the CDR3: TGTGCCAGCAGTGAGAGGCCGCGCAGGGGAGCAGGCACAGATACGCAGTATTTT.

This clone was detected once. The V gene is TRBV7-3, the J gene TRBJ2-7, with TRBD1 matching 8 bases. The CDR3 is 13 residues long. V trimming: 5 bases; J trimming: 6 bases; junction bases outside the gene matches: 6. Germline CDR1 is SGHTA and CDR2 is FQGTGA. For the CDR3, the DNA is TGTGCCAGCAGCCGGGACAGGTATGGCGAGCAGTACTTC. Translation: CASSRDRYGEQYF.

The chain joins TRBV10-2 to TRBJ2-7, with 8 bases matching TRBD1. Trimming took 3 bases from V and 2 from J; bases not matched to a gene: 6. Germline CDR1 WSHSY, CDR2 SAAADI. The CDR3 covers 15 residues. The CDR3 spells CASSDRGRVAYEQYF. The DNA of the CDR3 is TGCGCCAGCAGTGACAGGGGGCGCGTAGCCTACGAGCAGTACTTC.

The chain links TRBV18 to TRBJ1-1; the D is unclear. V lost 5 bases and J 2 bases, leaving 12 bases between the germline ends. Germline V CDR1 and CDR2: KGHSH, LQKENI. The CDR3 extends over 14 amino acids. Here the CDR3 DNA reads TGTGCCAGCTCAGTGGACGGTTTCAACACTGAAGCTTTCTTT. This translates into CASSVDGFNTEAFF.

The V and J genes are TRBV28 and TRBJ1-5, with D maybe TRBD1 (5 bases). Looked up from germline, CDR1 is MDHEN and CDR2 is SYDVKM. This CDR3 comprises 15 residues. The V end was cut by 6 bases, the J end by 4 bases, with 16 bases between. The CDR3 DNA follows: TGTGCCAGCAGCCATGGGGCTCGAGGGAATCAGCCCCAGCATTTT. Translation gives CASSHGARGNQPQHF.

This chain connects TRBV7-9 to TRBJ1-1; 8 positions agree with TRBD1. The ends lost 2 bases at V and 5 bases at J; junction bases unmatched: 1. The CDR3 totals 13 residues. Per the germline V gene, CDR1 is SEHNR and CDR2 is FQNEAQ (reference sequence). The CDR3 bases are TGTGCCAGCAGCTTACAGGGGGCAACTGAAGCTTTCTTT. This sequence encodes CASSLQGATEAFF. The full variable domain, its missing parts supplied by reference TRBV7-9 and TRBJ1-1, is DTGVSQNPRHKITKRGQNVTFRCDPISEHNRLYWYRQTLGQGPEFLTYFQNEAQLEKSRLLSDRFSAERPKGSFSTLEIQRTEQGDSAMYLCASSLQGATEAFFGQGTRLTVV.

The rearrangement uses TRBV11-2 and TRBJ2-3; D remains unclear. CDR1 is SGHAT, CDR2 FQNNGV, per germline. Trimming took 2 bases from V and 5 from J, leaving 8 bases between them. The CDR3 runs 13 residues. CDR3 coding DNA: TGTGCCAGCAGCTTATCGTTCCGAGATACGCAGTATTTT. Amino acid sequence: CASSLSFRDTQYF. Full variable domain (missing parts from reference TRBV11-2 and TRBJ2-3): EAGVAQSPRYKIIEKRQSVAFWCNPISGHATLYWYQQILGQGPKLLIQFQNNGVVDDSQLPKDRFSAERLKGVDSTLKIQPAKLEDSAVYLCASSLSFRDTQYFGPGTRLTVL.

The chain couples TRBV28 to TRBJ2-7, with TRBD1 matching 8 bases. Losses at the gene ends were 7 bases for V and 2 bases for J; bases not matched to a gene: 10. This CDR3 spans 15 amino acids. CDR1 and CDR2 from the germline V gene are MDHEN and SYDVKM. The CDR3 DNA follows: TGTGCCAGCACCGCTCCCGGGACAGGAGCCTACGAGCAGTACTTC. It is translated as CASTAPGTGAYEQYF.

The genes are TRBV28 and TRBJ2-2; possible D gene TRBD1, 6 bases. CDR3 length: 16 amino acids. The V gene's germline CDR1 is MDHEN and CDR2 SYDVKM. Trimming pared 6 bases from V and 10 bases from J, leaving 24 bases between. The CDR3 DNA sequence: TGTGCCAGCAGCTCGAACCGGGACACCCAAATAGAGGAGCTGTTTTTT. As protein: CASSSNRDTQIEELFF.